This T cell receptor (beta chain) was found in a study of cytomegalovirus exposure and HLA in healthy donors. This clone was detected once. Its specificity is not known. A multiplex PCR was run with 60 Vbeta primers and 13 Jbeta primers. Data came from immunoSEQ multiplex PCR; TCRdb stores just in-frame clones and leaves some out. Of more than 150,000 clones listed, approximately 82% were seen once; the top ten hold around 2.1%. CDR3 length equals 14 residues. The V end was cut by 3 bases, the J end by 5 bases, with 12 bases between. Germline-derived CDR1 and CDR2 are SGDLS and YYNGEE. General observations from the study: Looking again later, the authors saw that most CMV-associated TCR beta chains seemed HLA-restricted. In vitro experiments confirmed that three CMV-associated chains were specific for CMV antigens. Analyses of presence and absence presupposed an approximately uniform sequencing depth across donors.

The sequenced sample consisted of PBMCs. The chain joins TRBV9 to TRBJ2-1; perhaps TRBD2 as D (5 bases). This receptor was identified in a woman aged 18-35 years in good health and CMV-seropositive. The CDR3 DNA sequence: TGTGCCAGCAGCGCGAGATGGGAGAACAATGAGCAGTTCTTC. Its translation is CASSARWENNEQFF.